This T cell receptor (beta chain) derives from a study of shared clonotypes between healthy human individuals. Here immunoSEQ multiplex PCR was the method, and the copy in TCRdb shows in-frame clones only, minus some. This sample has 2 million to 3 million clones, with 93% found just once. The V and J ends lost 5 bases and 5 bases, in that order; junction bases with no gene match: 5. The CDR3 is 14 residues long. Germline V gene lookup returns CDR1 KGHSH and CDR2 LQKENI. Note on this clone: At the DNA level, this CDR3 is encoded by other sequences in the same sample as well.

The TCR comes from a man aged 18 to 30 in good health. Some clones in this sample may be carry-over from other donors' samples. The sample consisted of naive CD4+ T cells from PBMCs. Documented subset: CD45RA+ positively selected. The chain has TRBV18 and TRBJ1-1; 10 nucleotides line up with TRBD1. In DNA form, the CDR3 reads TGTGCCAGCTCAGGTGGACAGGGGGTAACTGAAGCTTTCTTT. This translates into CASSGGQGVTEAFF.